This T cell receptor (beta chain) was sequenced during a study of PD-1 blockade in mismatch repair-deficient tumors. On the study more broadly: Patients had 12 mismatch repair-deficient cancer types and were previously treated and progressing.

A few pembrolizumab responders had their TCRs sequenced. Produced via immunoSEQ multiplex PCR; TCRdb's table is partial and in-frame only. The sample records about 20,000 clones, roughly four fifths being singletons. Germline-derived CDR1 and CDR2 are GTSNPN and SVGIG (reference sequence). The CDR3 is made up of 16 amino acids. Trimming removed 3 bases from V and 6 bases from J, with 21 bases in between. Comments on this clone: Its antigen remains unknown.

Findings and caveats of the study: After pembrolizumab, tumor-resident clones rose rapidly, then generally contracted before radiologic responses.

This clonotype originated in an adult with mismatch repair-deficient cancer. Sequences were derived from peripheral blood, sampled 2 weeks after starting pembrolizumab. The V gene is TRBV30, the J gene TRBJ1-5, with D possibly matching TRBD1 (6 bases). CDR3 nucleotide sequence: TGTGCCTGGAGCCACCGTGCGGGGCAGGGGATTCAGCCCCAGCATTTT. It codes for CAWSHRAGQGIQPQHF.